The source of this T cell receptor beta chain is a study of T-cell memory formation after mild COVID-19. TCRdb itself ran the 5' RACE reads through MiXCR, one entry per CDR3 protein. This table holds roughly 100,000 distinct CDR3 sequences, roughly an eighth found once. Study-wide results and limits: Pre-infection memory showed some responding clones, and this suggested that cross-reactive memory joined.

With regard to this clonotype: Its target is unknown.

CDR3 length: 15 amino acids. The germline V gene has CDR1 LNHDA and CDR2 SQIVND (reference sequence). Germline trimming cut 5 bases from V and 6 bases from J; bases unmatched to any gene: 7. Sequencing was performed on PBMCs or a T cell subset sorted from them (not recorded which). The chain links TRBV19 to TRBJ1-4; 9 bases line up with TRBD1. This TCR derives from an adult woman who had mild COVID-19 (a few samples of this study predate the infection). Cell type and time point are not known. CDR3 protein: CASSSPRDRDEKLFF. The CDR3 bases are TGTGCCAGTAGTTCCCCGAGGGACAGGGATGAAAAACTGTTTTTT.